These 28 T cell receptor beta chains originate from one sample sequenced in a study of breast tumors, draining lymph nodes, adjacent tissues. Axillary draining lymph nodes of breast cancer patients supplied the node samples. Each CDR3 protein gets one entry after TCRdb re-called the multiplex PCR reads with MiXCR. Seen here are roughly 130,000 distinct CDR3 sequences, 30% to 35% observed once, and the top ten hold roughly 2.3%. Specimen: axillary lymph node tissue. The receptors were gathered from a female donor with breast cancer. Some clones in this sample may be carry-over from other donors' samples.

There are many counts of this clonotype. CDR3 residues: CASLQGAGSYEQYV. The CDR3 DNA sequence: TGCGCCAGCTTACAGGGGGCGGGTTCCTACGAGCAGTACGTC. The chain couples TRBV5-1 to TRBJ2-7; 9 bases are a match to TRBD1. V lost 7 bases and J lost 1; bases outside the gene matches: 6. This CDR3 contains 14 residues. The germline CDR1 and CDR2 sequences are SGHRS and YFSETQ.

At least ten counts were recorded for this clonotype. The chain links TRBV2 to TRBJ2-7, with D hard to call. Germline CDR1 reads SNHLY; CDR2 reads FYNNEI. V shed 3 bases and J shed 0 bases, with 0 bases lying between them. The CDR3 spans 11 residues. DNA for the CDR3: TGTGCCAGCAGTGACTCCTACGAGCAGTACTTC. Translation gives CASSDSYEQYF.

Many counts were recorded for this clonotype. J is TRBJ2-5 and V is TRBV3-1; D is perhaps TRBD1 (6 bases). Germline CDR1 LGHDT, CDR2 YNNKEL (reference sequence). The CDR3 has 14 amino acids. The V end lost 1 base, the J end lost 2 bases, and 8 bases lay between the germline ends. The CDR3 region has the DNA TGTGCCAGCAGCCAAGGGACAGTACAAGAGACCCAGTACTTC. This sequence encodes CASSQGTVQETQYF.

With respect to this clonotype: No conserved phenylalanine or tryptophan is present at the end of the CDR3, so a read error is the likely explanation. V usage is TRBV10-3 and J usage is TRBJ1-1, with D unclear. Germline V gene data show CDR1 as ENHRY and CDR2 as SYGVKD. The CDR3 extends over 16 amino acids. The V end was cut by 0 bases, the J end by 3 bases, with 14 bases between. CDR3 bases: TGTGCCATCAGTGAGTCACCAGGAGCTGTCGACACTGAAGCTTTCCTT. It specifies CAISESPGAVDTEAFL.

This clonotype appeared many times. The rearrangement joins TRBV5-1 to TRBJ1-4; 8 bases fit TRBD1. CDR1 SGHRS and CDR2 YFSETQ come from the germline V gene. The CDR3 totals 17 residues. Unmatched junction bases numbered 15, after V lost 4 bases and J lost 7 bases. In DNA, the CDR3 is TGCGCCAGCAGCGGAGGACAGGGTCGGGATTTGCGTGAAAAACTGTTTTTT. Residues: CASSGGQGRDLREKLFF. The whole variable domain, remainder taken from reference TRBV5-1 and TRBJ1-4, is KAGVTQTPRYLIKTRGQQVTLSCSPISGHRSVSWYQQTPGQGLQFLFEYFSETQRNKGNFPGRFSGRQFSNSRSEMNVSTLELGDSALYLCASSGGQGRDLREKLFFGSGTQLSVL.

This clonotype was detected ten times or more. The chain uses TRBV5-1 and TRBJ1-2; tentative D call: TRBD1 (6 bases). Between the trimmed V and J ends, which lost 0 bases and 7 bases, there was a span of 7 bases. Germline lookup yields CDR1 SGHRS and CDR2 YFSETQ. This CDR3 has 12 amino acids. The CDR3 DNA follows: TGCGCCAGCAGCTTGGAAGGGGGTGGCTACACCTTC. Encoded protein: CASSLEGGGYTF.

This clonotype was observed at least ten times. V usage is TRBV20-1 and J usage is TRBJ2-5; TRBD1 is a possible D gene (5 bases). This CDR3 contains 18 residues. V was trimmed by 3 bases and J by 0 bases, leaving 23 bases between them. CDR1 and CDR2 from the germline V gene are DFQATT and SNEGSKA (reference sequence). The CDR3 DNA reads as TGCAGTGCTAGCCCCGCCTATAGGGGCACAGAATACCAAGAGACCCAGTACTTC. Amino acid sequence: CSASPAYRGTEYQETQYF.

This clonotype has at least ten counts. The chain joins TRBV12-3 or TRBV12-4 to TRBJ1-6; 7 bases fit TRBD1. The V gene end was trimmed by 5 bases and the J gene end by 7 bases; junction bases not matched to a gene: 2. This CDR3 has 13 amino acids. The CDR3 sequence is CASSRDSNSPLHF. In DNA, the CDR3 is TGTGCCAGCAGTCGGGACAGCAATTCACCCCTCCACTTT.

The gene calls are TRBV14 and TRBJ1-1; no clear D gene. The germline V gene encodes CDR1 SGHDN and CDR2 FVKESK. V was shortened by 0 bases and J by 4 bases, with 15 bases between the two germline ends. This CDR3 has 16 residues. The DNA of the CDR3 is TGTGCCAGCAGCCAAGACCGACAATTCGGATCCACTGAAGCTTTCTTT. Residues: CASSQDRQFGSTEAFF.

This chain links TRBV12-3 or TRBV12-4 with TRBJ2-1; 9 positions agree with TRBD2. The CDR3 runs to 16 residues. V gave up 2 bases and J gave up 11 bases; unmatched junction bases: 13. CDR3 nucleotides: TGTGCCAGCAGTTTAATGGCGGGGGGGCCACTGAGAAAGCAGTTCTTC. Its protein product is CASSLMAGGPLRKQFF.

In this sample, this clonotype turned up many times. The chain carries TRBV20-1 and TRBJ2-7; TRBD2 matches at 8 bases. The trim removed 1 base at V and 3 bases at J, leaving 5 bases unmatched. Germline V gene lookup returns CDR1 DFQATT and CDR2 SNEGSKA (reference sequence). CDR3 length: 14 residues. For the CDR3, the DNA is TGCAGTGCTAGAGTCTTCGGGGGGGTCTACGAGCAGTACTTC. Residues: CSARVFGGVYEQYF.

This clonotype has more than one count but fewer than ten. This chain joins TRBV5-4 and TRBJ1-2; 7 nucleotides align to TRBD1. V gave up 0 bases and J gave up 5 bases; unmatched junction bases: 7. CDR3 length equals 15 residues. Germline assignment: CDR1 SGHNT and CDR2 YYREEE (reference sequence). CDR3 sequence (DNA): TGTGCCAGCAGCTTGGTTGGCAGGGGGGGGTATGGCTACACCTTC. Encoded protein: CASSLVGRGGYGYTF.

With regard to this clonotype: The conserved closing phenylalanine or tryptophan is absent in this CDR3, likely reflecting a read error. The J gene is TRBJ1-2, the V gene TRBV10-3; unclear D gene. The CDR3 runs to 13 residues. CDR1 is ENHRY and CDR2 is SYGVKD in the germline V gene. The CDR3 sequence is CAISVQAYYGYTL. The CDR3, as DNA: TGTGCCATCAGTGTCCAGGCCTACTACGGCTACACCCTC.

Ten or more counts support this clonotype. The chain recombines TRBV28 with TRBJ2-7; TRBD1 agrees at 7 bases. CDR1 is MDHEN, CDR2 SYDVKM, per germline. V was clipped by 2 bases and J by 4 bases; unmatched bases: 8. The CDR3 totals 15 residues. In DNA form, the CDR3 reads TGTGCCAGCAGTTTAGGAGTAGGGGGCTTGTACGAGCAGTACTTC. This gives the protein CASSLGVGGLYEQYF.

This clonotype was observed at least ten times. The chain joins TRBV6-6 to TRBJ2-1; D uncertain. V lost 0 bases to trimming and J lost 2 bases, with 5 bases between them. The CDR3 loop spans 14 amino acids. Germline-derived CDR1 and CDR2 are MNHNY and SVGAGI (reference sequence). CDR3 region: CASSYSPTYNEQFF. DNA of the CDR3: TGTGCCAGCAGTTACTCGCCTACCTACAATGAGCAGTTCTTC.

Details on this clonotype: An end of the junction differs from the germline gene, which may be a read error. The chain couples TRBV15 to TRBJ1-5, with 7 bases matching TRBD1. This CDR3 is 17 amino acids long. Germline V gene sequence: CDR1 LNHNV, CDR2 YYDKDF (reference sequence). The CDR3 is CATGRDTGTANNQPQHF. The CDR3 coding sequence is TGTGCCACCGGCAGAGATACGGGGACAGCGAACAATCAGCCCCAGCATTTT.

About this clonotype itself: A clone one base away is much larger, so this may be a read error. The chain is built from TRBV7-2 and TRBJ1-6; maybe TRBD1 (5 bases). CDR1 is SGHTA and CDR2 is FQGNSA in the germline V gene. The CDR3 sequence is 16 residues long. CDR3: CASSLGGGSYNSPPHF. DNA of the CDR3: TGTGCCAGCAGCTTAGGTGGGGGGTCCTATAATTCACCCCCCCACTTT.

This clonotype was detected ten times or more. This chain connects TRBV7-6 to TRBJ2-5; no clear D gene. This CDR3 is built from 14 residues. Germline values: CDR1 SGHVS, CDR2 FNYEAQ. V shed 1 base and J shed 5 bases, with 11 bases lying between them. The CDR3 region is CASSLGQLGETQYF. CDR3 in DNA: TGTGCCAGCAGCTTAGGCCAACTGGGGGAGACCCAGTACTTC.

This clonotype was picked up many times. The chain couples TRBV7-8 to TRBJ2-3; a weak D match, TRBD1 (8 bases). The V and J ends lost 5 bases and 1 base respectively, with 16 bases between them. The germline V gene encodes CDR1 SGHVS and CDR2 FQNEAQ. The CDR3 is made up of 16 amino acids. The CDR3 DNA reads as TGTGCCAGCAGCCCGCGGACAGGGAGGGGCACAGATACGCAGTATTTT. Amino acid sequence: CASSPRTGRGTDTQYF. Full variable domain (remainder filled in from reference TRBV7-8 and TRBJ2-3): GAGVSQSPRYKVAKRGQDVALRCDPISGHVSLFWYQQALGQGPEFLTYFQNEAQLDKSGLPSDRFFAERPEGSVSTLKIQRTQQEDSAVYLCASSPRTGRGTDTQYFGPGTRLTVL.

The chain joins TRBV7-6 to TRBJ2-7, with D tentatively TRBD1 (6 bases). Germline CDR1 SGHVS, CDR2 FNYEAQ. The length of the CDR3 is 15 residues. In DNA form, the CDR3 reads TGTGCCAGCAGCTCTCAGGGGCTGAGCTCCCACGAGCAGTACGTC. Residues: CASSSQGLSSHEQYV.

This clonotype came up a few times. The chain has TRBV18 and TRBJ1-3; D not resolved. This CDR3 spans 17 amino acids. Germline V lookup: CDR1 KGHSH, CDR2 LQKENI. V was cut by 5 bases and J by 2 bases, with 19 bases left in between. This chain's CDR3 is CASSGPGLTLAGNTIYF. The CDR3 region has the DNA TGTGCCAGCTCAGGTCCGGGGTTAACGTTGGCTGGAAACACCATATATTTT.

This clonotype was picked up many times. The V call is TRBV25-1, the J call TRBJ1-2, with D maybe TRBD1 (5 bases). The CDR3 covers 15 residues. The V end lost 3 bases, the J end lost 3 bases, and 14 bases lay between the germline ends. Germline V lookup: CDR1 MGHDK, CDR2 SYGVNS. CDR3 nucleotides: TGTGCCAGCAGTGACGGGGTGGGGGTCGACTATGGCTACACCTTC. Its translation is CASSDGVGVDYGYTF.

This chain joins TRBV19 and TRBJ1-1, with 8 bases fitting TRBD1. Germline V gene data show CDR1 as LNHDA and CDR2 as SQIVND (reference sequence). Trimming removed 5 bases from V and 10 bases from J; junction bases left unmatched: 6. This CDR3 has 12 residues. The CDR3 bases are TGTGCCAGTAGTCTCGAGACAGGGGCAGCTTTCTTT. It encodes CASSLETGAAFF.

This clonotype came up many times. Here the CDR3 DNA reads TGCAGTGGATATAACATGCAGACCCAGTACTTC. Translation: CSGYNMQTQYF. This rearrangement joins TRBV20-1 to TRBJ2-5; D not resolved. The germline V gene has CDR1 DFQATT and CDR2 SNEGSKA (reference sequence). This CDR3 is 11 amino acids long. Trimming pared 7 bases from V and 6 bases from J, leaving 12 bases between.

This rearrangement joins TRBV7-9 to TRBJ1-1; D is possibly TRBD1 (6 bases). The CDR3 is 12 residues long. The germline gives CDR1 SEHNR, CDR2 FQNEAQ (reference sequence). Between the trimmed V and J ends, which lost 1 base and 10 bases, there was a span of 10 bases. CDR3 nucleotide sequence: TGTGCCAGCAGCTTAGAAGGGGGGCCAGCTTTCTTT. Protein sequence: CASSLEGGPAFF.

This clonotype came up many times. This may be a read error: a much more frequent sequence differs by one nucleotide. The chain combines TRBV4-2 with TRBJ1-6, with D possibly matching TRBD1 (6 bases). There are 14 residues in the CDR3. Germline assignment: CDR1 LGHNA and CDR2 YNFKEQ. Trimming took off 5 bases at V and 5 bases at J, with 10 bases between the two ends. The CDR3 coding sequence is TGTGCCAGCAGCGAGGGGGGCCATAATTCACCCCTCCACTTT. This gives the protein CASSEGGHNSPLHF.

This clonotype was counted many times. This chain uses TRBV6-6 with TRBJ1-4; 10 nucleotides line up with TRBD1. V shed 2 bases and J 8 bases; nucleotides not matched to a gene: 5. The CDR3 spans 15 residues. The V gene's germline CDR1 is MNHNY and CDR2 SVGAGI (reference sequence). The CDR3 loop is CASSYLDRGQEKLFF. The CDR3 DNA reads as TGTGCCAGCAGTTACCTAGACAGGGGGCAAGAAAAACTGTTTTTT.

This clonotype appeared many times. The rearrangement uses TRBV12-3 or TRBV12-4 and TRBJ2-1; D unclear. There are 14 residues in the CDR3. V was cut by 3 bases and J by 0 bases, with 6 bases left in between. The CDR3 DNA reads as TGTGCCAGCAGTTTGGCTGGCTCCTACAATGAGCAGTTCTTC. It codes for CASSLAGSYNEQFF.